These 16 T cell receptor beta chains originate from one sample sequenced in a study of regulatory T cells in long-lasting Graves disease. The time point is: newly diagnosed GD, antithyroid drugs for less than 3 months. RNA extracted from PBMCs served as the sequencing template. The TCR beta library used iRepertoire HTBI primers with Arm-PCR amplification of CDR3. TCRdb re-called the multiplex PCR reads with MiXCR, one entry per CDR3 protein. There are 350,000 to 450,000 distinct CDR3 sequences in the sample; about 15% occur only once, and over 15% lies in the top ten. This same sample was also part of a study on T cells in Graves' hyperthyroidism and ophthalmopathy.

Here the sequenced sample was peripheral blood mononuclear cells (PBMCs), taken at new diagnosis, from a patient treated with antithyroid drugs. The receptor source for this set is a woman aged 25 to 39 with Graves disease.

This clonotype was recorded many times. The V gene is TRBV12-3 or TRBV12-4, the J gene TRBJ1-5; no firm D call. V gave up 3 bases and J gave up 0 bases, with 9 bases separating them. CDR3 length equals 15 residues. CDR3 in amino acids: CASSFRGNSNQPQHF. The CDR3, as DNA: TGTGCCAGCAGTTTTCGGGGAAATAGCAATCAGCCCCAGCATTTT.

This chain connects TRBV6-2 or TRBV6-3 to TRBJ2-1; 8 nucleotides line up with TRBD2. The length of the CDR3 is 18 residues. Trimming took 5 bases from V and 6 from J; bases not matched to a gene: 18. CDR1 MNHEY and CDR2 SVGEGT come from the germline V gene. In DNA form, the CDR3 reads TGTGCCAGCAGTGGCTTAGCGGGATGTCCCCCGTTTACCAATGAGCAGTTCTTC. This sequence encodes CASSGLAGCPPFTNEQFF.

This clonotype was counted many times. The genes are TRBV5-1 and TRBJ1-1, with a possible D match to TRBD1 (5 bases). The CDR3 has 14 residues. V lost 6 bases, J lost 10 bases, and 22 bases lay in between. The V gene's germline CDR1 is SGHRS and CDR2 YFSETQ. The CDR3 region is CASTSLTGTQRAFF. CDR3 nucleotides: TGCGCCAGCACATCTTTAACAGGCACCCAACGAGCTTTCTTT. The full variable domain, completed using reference TRBV5-1 and TRBJ1-1, is KAGVTQTPRYLIKTRGQQVTLSCSPISGHRSVSWYQQTPGQGLQFLFEYFSETQRNKGNFPGRFSGRQFSNSRSEMNVSTLELGDSALYLCASTSLTGTQRAFFGQGTRLTVV.

The chain has TRBV6-2 or TRBV6-3 and TRBJ2-7; TRBD2 matches 10 bases. V lost 7 bases, J lost 3 bases, and 9 bases stayed unmatched. Germline-derived CDR1 and CDR2 are MNHEY and SVGEGT. CDR3 size: 15 residues. The CDR3 nucleotides read TGTGCCAGCAACTTAGCGGGGGGCGGCCACTACGAGCAGTACTTC. Encoded protein: CASNLAGGGHYEQYF.

This chain links TRBV5-1 with TRBJ1-4; D remains ambiguous. The CDR3 extends over 15 amino acids. The germline V and J ends were trimmed by 0 bases and 1 base, with 7 bases remaining between them. Germline lookup yields CDR1 SGHRS and CDR2 YFSETQ. CDR3 residues: CASSLGFGTNEKLFF. In DNA, the CDR3 is TGCGCCAGCAGCTTGGGCTTTGGAACTAATGAAAAACTGTTTTTT.

This clonotype was picked up many times. At one of its ends the junction is not consistent with the germline gene, which may arise from a read error. This chain uses TRBV6-1 with TRBJ2-4; D is unclear. The CDR3 totals 10 residues. Germline loops: CDR1 MNHNS, CDR2 SASEGT. CDR3 in amino acids: CASSEAFPGF. CDR3 nucleotides: TGTGCCAGCAGTGAAGCGTTCCCGGGCTTC.

This clonotype was seen more than once but under ten times. The chain uses TRBV28 and TRBJ2-3; the match to TRBD2 covers 10 bases. With 7 bases clipped from V and 1 base from J, the junction kept 8 bases outside the gene matches. CDR1 and CDR2 (germline): MDHEN, SYDVKM. The CDR3 runs 16 residues. CDR3 amino acids: CASTPGLAWGTDTQYF. CDR3 nucleotide sequence: TGTGCCAGCACTCCGGGACTAGCGTGGGGCACAGATACGCAGTATTTT.

This clonotype was seen ten or more times. This chain connects TRBV27 to TRBJ1-1, with D possibly matching TRBD1 (6 bases). Germline-derived CDR1 and CDR2 are MNHEY and SMNVEV (reference sequence). V lost 6 bases and J lost 3, with 14 bases in between. The CDR3 is 14 residues long. The CDR3 DNA sequence: TGTGCCAGCAGCCGCGGCAGGGGATACACTGAAGCTTTCTTT. Translation: CASSRGRGYTEAFF.

This clonotype was detected a few times. The rearrangement joins TRBV4-1 to TRBJ1-5, with D possibly being TRBD1 (5 bases). This CDR3 has 15 amino acids. The germline V gene encodes CDR1 MGHRA and CDR2 YSYEKL. The germline V and J ends were trimmed by 2 bases and 2 bases, with 10 bases remaining between them. CDR3 in amino acids: CASSQIREGNQPQHF. For the CDR3, the DNA is TGCGCCAGCAGCCAAATCAGGGAAGGCAATCAGCCCCAGCATTTT.

This clonotype was counted many times. The chain combines TRBV20-1 with TRBJ2-3, with 7 bases fitting TRBD1. With 6 bases clipped from V and 2 bases from J, the junction kept 8 bases outside the gene matches. This CDR3 region has 14 residues. The germline V gene encodes CDR1 DFQATT and CDR2 SNEGSKA (reference sequence). The CDR3: CSALGQVFTDTQYF. The CDR3 DNA reads as TGCAGTGCCCTCGGACAGGTGTTCACAGATACGCAGTATTTT.

This clonotype was observed at least ten times. The chain employs TRBV5-1 and TRBJ2-1; D uncertain. The germline gives CDR1 SGHRS, CDR2 YFSETQ. The CDR3 is 12 residues long. The V end was cut by 4 bases, the J end by 5 bases, with 7 bases between. The CDR3 here is CASSPIDNEQFF. In DNA, the CDR3 is TGCGCCAGCAGCCCGATCGACAATGAGCAGTTCTTC. Looking up the rest from reference TRBV5-1 and TRBJ2-1 gives the full variable domain: KAGVTQTPRYLIKTRGQQVTLSCSPISGHRSVSWYQQTPGQGLQFLFEYFSETQRNKGNFPGRFSGRQFSNSRSEMNVSTLELGDSALYLCASSPIDNEQFFGPGTRLTVL.

This clonotype was seen repeatedly, ten times or more. The V and J genes are TRBV12-3 or TRBV12-4 and TRBJ1-5, with 10 bases fitting TRBD1. V dropped 4 bases and J dropped 3; count of bases not matched to a gene: 6. This CDR3 region has 16 residues. CDR3 sequence reads: CASSSRDRGANQPQHF. CDR3 DNA: TGTGCCAGCAGTTCCCGGGACAGGGGCGCCAATCAGCCCCAGCATTTT.

This clonotype was found many times. V usage is TRBV24-1 and J usage is TRBJ2-1; D uncertain. Germline CDR1 and CDR2: KGHDR and SFDVKD. CDR3 length: 12 residues. V dropped 5 bases and J dropped 7 bases, with 8 bases sitting between them. For the CDR3, the DNA is TGTGCCACCAGTGTAGGGAATAATGAGCAGTTCTTC. Encoded protein: CATSVGNNEQFF.

With regard to this clonotype: It may be a read error: a sequence one base away is much more abundant. The chain carries TRBV20-1 and TRBJ2-1; 12 positions match TRBD2. CDR3 length equals 15 residues. CDR1 and CDR2 from the germline V gene are DFQATT and SNEGSKA (reference sequence). V lost 1 base, J lost 10 bases, and 8 bases stayed unmatched. CDR3 residues: CSARALAGGPSEQFF. In nucleotides, the CDR3 is TGCAGTGCTAGAGCGCTAGCGGGAGGGCCTAGCGAGCAGTTCTTC.

In its sample, this clonotype was seen many times. This sequence joins TRBV29-1 and TRBJ2-3; no clear D. V was clipped by 0 bases and J by 0 bases, with 7 bases between them. This CDR3 has 14 amino acids. Germline V lookup: CDR1 SQVTM, CDR2 ANQGSEA. The CDR3 nucleotides are TGCAGCGTTGAAGATCGAGTAAGCACAGATACGCAGTATTTT. Protein product: CSVEDRVSTDTQYF.

This clonotype was detected many times. The V call is TRBV18, the J call TRBJ1-1; maybe TRBD1 (6 bases). This CDR3 region has 14 residues. Trimming stripped 8 bases from V and 1 base from J, with 14 bases between. Germline V gene sequence: CDR1 KGHSH, CDR2 LQKENI. For the CDR3, the DNA is TGTGCCAGCACTACTGCAGGGGCGAACACTGAAGCTTTCTTT. Its protein is CASTTAGANTEAFF.